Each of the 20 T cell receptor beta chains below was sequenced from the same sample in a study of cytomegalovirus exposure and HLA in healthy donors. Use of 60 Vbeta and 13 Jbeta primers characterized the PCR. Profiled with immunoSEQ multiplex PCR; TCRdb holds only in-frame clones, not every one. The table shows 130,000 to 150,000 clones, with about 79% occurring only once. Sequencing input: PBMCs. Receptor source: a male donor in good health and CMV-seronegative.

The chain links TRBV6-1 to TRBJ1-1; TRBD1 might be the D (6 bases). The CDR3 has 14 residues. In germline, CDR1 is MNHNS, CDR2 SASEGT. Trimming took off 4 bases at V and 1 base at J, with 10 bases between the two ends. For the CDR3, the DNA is TGTGCCAGCAGTGTAGCGGGGGCGAACACTGAAGCTTTCTTT. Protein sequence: CASSVAGANTEAFF.

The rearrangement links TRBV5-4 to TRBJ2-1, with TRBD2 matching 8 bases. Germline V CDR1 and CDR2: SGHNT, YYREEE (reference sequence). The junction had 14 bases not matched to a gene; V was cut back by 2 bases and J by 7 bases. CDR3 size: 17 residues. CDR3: CASSFRAEREWRNEQFF. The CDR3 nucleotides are TGTGCCAGCAGCTTTCGGGCGGAGCGGGAGTGGAGAAATGAGCAGTTCTTC.

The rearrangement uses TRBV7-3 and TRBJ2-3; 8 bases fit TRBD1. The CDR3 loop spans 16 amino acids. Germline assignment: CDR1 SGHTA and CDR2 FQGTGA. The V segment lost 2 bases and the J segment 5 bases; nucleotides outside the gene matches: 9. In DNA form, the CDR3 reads TGTGCCAGCAGCTTACTCCCAGGGGGCGCGGGAGATACGCAGTATTTT. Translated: CASSLLPGGAGDTQYF.

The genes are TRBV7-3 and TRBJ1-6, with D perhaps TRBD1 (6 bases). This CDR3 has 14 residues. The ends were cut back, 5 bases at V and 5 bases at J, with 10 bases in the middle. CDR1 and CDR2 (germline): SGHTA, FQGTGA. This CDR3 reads CASSRDTNNSPLHF. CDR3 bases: TGTGCCAGCAGCCGGGACACCAATAATTCACCCCTCCACTTT.

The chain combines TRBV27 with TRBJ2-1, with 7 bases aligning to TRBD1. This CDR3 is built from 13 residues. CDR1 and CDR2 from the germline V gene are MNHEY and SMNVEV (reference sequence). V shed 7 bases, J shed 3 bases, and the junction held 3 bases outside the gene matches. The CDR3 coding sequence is TGTGCCAGCAAGGACAGGCTCTACAATGAGCAGTTCTTC. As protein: CASKDRLYNEQFF.

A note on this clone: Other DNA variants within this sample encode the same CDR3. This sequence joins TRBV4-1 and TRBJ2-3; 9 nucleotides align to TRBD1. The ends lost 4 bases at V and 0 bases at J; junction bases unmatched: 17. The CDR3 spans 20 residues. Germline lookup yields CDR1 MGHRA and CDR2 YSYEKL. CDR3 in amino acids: CASSRPDGTGTIQSTDTQYF. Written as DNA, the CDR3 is TGCGCCAGCAGCCGCCCGGACGGGACAGGGACTATACAAAGCACAGATACGCAGTATTTT.

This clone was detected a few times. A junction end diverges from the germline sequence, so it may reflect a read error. The CDR3 bases are TGTTCCAGCAATCGGGGGGGGATCACTGAAGCTTTCTTT. This translates into CSSNRGGITEAFF. V is TRBV7-9 and J is TRBJ1-1; possible D gene TRBD1, 5 bases. CDR1 and CDR2 from the germline V gene are SEHNR and FQNEAQ (reference sequence). CDR3 length: 13 residues.

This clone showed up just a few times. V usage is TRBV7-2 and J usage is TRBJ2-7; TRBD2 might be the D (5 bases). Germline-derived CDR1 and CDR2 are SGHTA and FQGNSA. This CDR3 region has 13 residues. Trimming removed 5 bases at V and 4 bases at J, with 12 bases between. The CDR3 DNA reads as TGTGCCAGCAGCCCCCCCGGGGATTACGAGCAGTACTTC. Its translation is CASSPPGDYEQYF. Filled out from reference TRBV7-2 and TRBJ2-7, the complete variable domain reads GAGVSQSPSNKVTEKGKDVELRCDPISGHTALYWYRQSLGQGLEFLIYFQGNSAPDKSGLPSDRFSAERTGGSVSTLTIQRTQQEDSAVYLCASSPPGDYEQYFGPGTRLTVT.

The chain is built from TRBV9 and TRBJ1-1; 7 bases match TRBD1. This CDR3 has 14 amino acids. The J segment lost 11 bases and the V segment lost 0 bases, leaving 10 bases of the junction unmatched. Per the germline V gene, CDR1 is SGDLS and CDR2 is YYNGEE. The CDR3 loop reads CASSVGRQGERAFF. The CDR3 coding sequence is TGTGCCAGCAGCGTAGGAAGACAGGGCGAGAGGGCTTTCTTT.

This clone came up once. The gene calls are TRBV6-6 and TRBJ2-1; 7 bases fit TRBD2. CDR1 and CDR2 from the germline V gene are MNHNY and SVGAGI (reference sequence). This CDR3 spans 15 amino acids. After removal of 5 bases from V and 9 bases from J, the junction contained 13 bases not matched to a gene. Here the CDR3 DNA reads TGTGCCAGCAGTCTGGGGAGTGCGGGGGTGATTGAGCAGTTCTTC. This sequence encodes CASSLGSAGVIEQFF.

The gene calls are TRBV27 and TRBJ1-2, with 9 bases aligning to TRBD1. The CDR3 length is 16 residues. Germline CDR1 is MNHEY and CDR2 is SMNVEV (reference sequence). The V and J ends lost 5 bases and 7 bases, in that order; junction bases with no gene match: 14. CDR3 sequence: CASSPVKGQGHSGYTF. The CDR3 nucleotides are TGTGCCAGCAGTCCTGTGAAGGGACAGGGTCATAGTGGCTACACCTTC.

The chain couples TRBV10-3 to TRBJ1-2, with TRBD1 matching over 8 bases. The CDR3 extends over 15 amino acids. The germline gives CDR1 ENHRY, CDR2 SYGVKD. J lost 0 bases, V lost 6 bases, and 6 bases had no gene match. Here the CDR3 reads CAIRKQGGANYGYTF. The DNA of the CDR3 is TGTGCCATCAGGAAACAGGGGGGAGCTAACTATGGCTACACCTTC.

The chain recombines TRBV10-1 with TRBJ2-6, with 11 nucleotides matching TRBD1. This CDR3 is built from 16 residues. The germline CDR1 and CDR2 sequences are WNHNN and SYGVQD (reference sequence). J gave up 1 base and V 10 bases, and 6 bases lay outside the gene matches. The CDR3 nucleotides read TGCGCCAACGGGGACAGGGGGGGTTCTGGGGCCAACGTCCTGACTTTC. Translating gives CANGDRGGSGANVLTF.

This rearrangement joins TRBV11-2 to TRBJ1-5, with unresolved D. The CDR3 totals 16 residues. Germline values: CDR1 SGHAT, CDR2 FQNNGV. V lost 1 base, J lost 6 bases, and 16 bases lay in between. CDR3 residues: CASSLVVGGCRQPQHF. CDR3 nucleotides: TGTGCCAGCAGCTTAGTGGTCGGAGGGTGCCGTCAGCCCCAGCATTTT.

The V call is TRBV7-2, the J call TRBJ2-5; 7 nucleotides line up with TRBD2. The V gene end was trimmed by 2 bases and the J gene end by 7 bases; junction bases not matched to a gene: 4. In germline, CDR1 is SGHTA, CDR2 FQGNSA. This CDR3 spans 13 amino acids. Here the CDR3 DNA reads TGTGCCAGCAGCTTATGGGGGGGTGTGACCCAGTACTTC. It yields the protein CASSLWGGVTQYF.

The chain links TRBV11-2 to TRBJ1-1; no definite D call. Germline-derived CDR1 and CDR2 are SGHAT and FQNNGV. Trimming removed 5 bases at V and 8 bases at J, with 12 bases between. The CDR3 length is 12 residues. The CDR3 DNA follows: TGTGCCAGCAGCCTCCTCTATAGAGAAGCTTTCTTT. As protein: CASSLLYREAFF.

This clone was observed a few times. The CDR3 DNA sequence: TGTGCCAGCAGTGGGGGGACAGGGGGATACACTGAAGCTTTCTTT. This codes for CASSGGTGGYTEAFF. This rearrangement joins TRBV2 to TRBJ1-1; 11 positions agree with TRBD1. V shed 4 bases and J 3 bases; nucleotides not matched to a gene: 4. Germline loops: CDR1 SNHLY, CDR2 FYNNEI. This CDR3 spans 15 amino acids.

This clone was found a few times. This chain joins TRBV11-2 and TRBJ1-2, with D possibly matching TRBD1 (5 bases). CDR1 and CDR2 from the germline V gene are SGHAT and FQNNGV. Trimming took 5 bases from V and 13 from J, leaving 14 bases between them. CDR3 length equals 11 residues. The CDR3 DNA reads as TGTGCCAGCAGCCCGGGGGTCCAACTCACCTTC. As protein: CASSPGVQLTF.

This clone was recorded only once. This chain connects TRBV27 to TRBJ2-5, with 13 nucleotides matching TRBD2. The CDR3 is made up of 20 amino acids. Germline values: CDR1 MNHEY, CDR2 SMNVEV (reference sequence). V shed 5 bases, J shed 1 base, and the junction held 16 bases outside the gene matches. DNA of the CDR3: TGTGCCAGCAGTCGTGTGTGGGAGACTAGCGGGAGGTTAAGCCAAGAGACCCAGTACTTC. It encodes CASSRVWETSGRLSQETQYF.

The CDR3 loop reads CASSYSAPRGDEQFF. The CDR3 bases are TGTGCCAGCAGTTACTCCGCGCCTCGGGGGGATGAGCAGTTCTTC. The rearrangement links TRBV6-5 to TRBJ2-1, with TRBD2 matching over 7 bases. This CDR3 has 15 residues. Trimming cost V 0 bases and J 8 bases; bases outside gene matches: 7. Germline V gene lookup returns CDR1 MNHEY and CDR2 SVGAGI.